A single sample is the source of the 16 T cell receptor beta chains below, sequenced in a study of T cell responses to AZD1222 COVID-19 vaccine. The table came from immunoSEQ multiplex PCR; TCRdb's copy has only in-frame clones and leaves some out. The sample shows roughly 120,000 clones, approximately 88% of them seen only once. Specimen: peripheral blood, collected on day 0 of MenACWY control vaccination. These receptors originate from an adult in good health.

The chain is built from TRBV4-1 and TRBJ2-2; TRBD2 agrees at 7 bases. The CDR3 runs 16 residues. The germline CDR1 and CDR2 sequences are MGHRA and YSYEKL. Trimming cost V 5 bases and J 6 bases; bases outside gene matches: 12. In DNA, the CDR3 is TGCGCCAGCAGCAACAGACGGGGGGTAAACTCCGGGGAGCTGTTTTTT. It is translated as CASSNRRGVNSGELFF.

This chain links TRBV29-1 with TRBJ2-7, with 9 bases aligning to TRBD1. The length of the CDR3 is 11 residues. The germline CDR1 and CDR2 sequences are SQVTM and ANQGSEA. In DNA, the CDR3 is TGCAGACAGGGGGCGGGGAACGAGCAGTACTTC. Protein sequence: CRQGAGNEQYF.

The V gene is TRBV2, the J gene TRBJ1-1; tentative D call: TRBD1 (5 bases). The germline V gene has CDR1 SNHLY and CDR2 FYNNEI. V lost 6 bases and J 1 base, leaving 9 bases between the germline ends. The length of the CDR3 is 13 residues. The CDR3 sequence is CASSVGPNTEAFF. As DNA, the CDR3 is TGTGCCAGCAGCGTGGGACCGAACACTGAAGCTTTCTTT.

The chain joins TRBV6-5 to TRBJ1-1; D remains unclear. The CDR3 covers 13 residues. The ends were cut back, 7 bases at V and 1 base at J, with 10 bases in the middle. Per the germline V gene, CDR1 is MNHEY and CDR2 is SVGAGI. For the CDR3, the DNA is TGTGCCAGCAAGCAGACCGGGAACACTGAAGCTTTCTTT. Its protein product is CASKQTGNTEAFF.

The chain uses TRBV6-1 and TRBJ1-2, with D unresolved. CDR3 length: 17 residues. Germline-derived CDR1 and CDR2 are MNHNS and SASEGT. Trimming took off 1 base at V and 6 bases at J, with 21 bases between the two ends. CDR3 protein: CASSEESRFHGVHGYTF. In nucleotides, the CDR3 is TGTGCCAGCAGTGAAGAATCTAGATTTCATGGCGTCCATGGCTACACCTTC.

V is TRBV3-1 (or the pseudogene TRBV3-2) and J is TRBJ2-1; D ambiguous. V lost 4 bases to trimming and J lost 0 bases, with 10 bases between them. This CDR3 contains 15 residues. Germline V lookup: CDR1 LGHDT, CDR2 YNNKEL (reference sequence). CDR3 coding DNA: TGTGCCAGCAGCCTTGGAAGGAGCTCCTACAATGAGCAGTTCTTC. Translated, it gives CASSLGRSSYNEQFF.

CDR3 loop: CASSLEGAAVPQHF. DNA for the CDR3: TGTGCCAGCAGCTTAGAGGGGGCGGCCGTCCCCCAGCATTTT. V is TRBV7-9 and J is TRBJ1-5; 7 positions agree with TRBD1. This CDR3 has 14 residues. Germline values: CDR1 SEHNR, CDR2 FQNEAQ (reference sequence). V was clipped by 1 base and J by 10 bases; unmatched bases: 7.

This clone was observed a single time. The rearrangement uses TRBV29-1 and TRBJ1-1; 8 bases align to TRBD1. The CDR3 is made up of 12 amino acids. Germline V gene lookup returns CDR1 SQVTM and CDR2 ANQGSEA. V lost 5 bases and J lost 7; bases outside the gene matches: 6. As DNA, the CDR3 is TGCAGCGTTAGAACAGGGGGTTTTGAAGCTTTCTTT. This gives the protein CSVRTGGFEAFF.

This clone was counted between two and nine times. This chain's CDR3 is CASSPSQPNTIYF. For the CDR3, the DNA is TGCGCCAGCAGTCCTTCCCAGCCAAACACCATATATTTT. The V gene is TRBV5-1, the J gene TRBJ1-3; D ambiguous. CDR3 length: 13 amino acids. Trimming left V 5 bases short and J 6 bases short, with 12 bases between. Germline V gene sequence: CDR1 SGHRS, CDR2 YFSETQ.

The chain employs TRBV7-2 and TRBJ1-2; 8 bases map to TRBD1. Looked up from germline, CDR1 is SGHTA and CDR2 is FQGNSA. Trimming took 5 bases from V and 2 from J; bases not matched to a gene: 10. CDR3 length: 16 residues. This CDR3 is CASSPGQGKLNYGYTF. CDR3 sequence (DNA): TGTGCCAGCAGCCCTGGACAGGGAAAATTAAACTATGGCTACACCTTC.

The chain uses TRBV2 and TRBJ2-5; D gene uncertain. V lost 6 bases and J 5 bases, leaving 10 bases between the germline ends. The CDR3 has 12 amino acids. Per the germline V gene, CDR1 is SNHLY and CDR2 is FYNNEI. CDR3 in amino acids: CASRGNGETQYF. As DNA, the CDR3 is TGTGCCAGCAGGGGGAATGGGGAGACCCAGTACTTC.

The chain is built from TRBV23-1 and TRBJ2-7; D ambiguous. TRBV23-1 is placed among ORFs of uncertain function. This CDR3 comprises 15 residues. Deletions cut 2 bases from V and 3 bases from J, with 14 bases between. For the CDR3, the DNA is TGCGCCAGCAGTCAACTACAGCGAGGCAACTACGAGCAGTACTTC. Translation gives CASSQLQRGNYEQYF.

The gene calls are TRBV4-3 and TRBJ1-2, with D unresolved. The CDR3 has 15 amino acids. With 4 bases removed from V and 3 bases from J, the gap between germline ends came to 15 bases. Germline assignment: CDR1 LGHNA and CDR2 YSLEER. CDR3 bases: TGCGCCAGCAGCCCGGGCGGGGTGCTGGACTATGGCTACACCTTC. It translates to CASSPGGVLDYGYTF.

The rearrangement uses TRBV5-1 and TRBJ1-4; D unclear. Trimming removed 0 bases from V and 4 bases from J, with 7 bases in between. The germline V gene encodes CDR1 SGHRS and CDR2 YFSETQ. CDR3 length: 14 residues. The CDR3 bases are TGCGCCAGCAGCTTGGGGGCTGGTAATGAAAAACTGTTTTTT. It is translated as CASSLGAGNEKLFF.

The chain links TRBV7-2 to TRBJ2-5; D unclear. Germline V gene sequence: CDR1 SGHTA, CDR2 FQGNSA. CDR3 size: 14 residues. Trimming took off 2 bases at V and 1 base at J, with 8 bases between the two ends. In DNA form, the CDR3 reads TGTGCCAGCAGCTTAACCCAGATCCAAGAGACCCAGTACTTC. This encodes CASSLTQIQETQYF.

This chain joins TRBV29-1 and TRBJ2-7; TRBD1 matches at 11 bases. V lost 7 bases to trimming and J lost 7 bases; unmatched junction nucleotides: 9. The CDR3 loop spans 13 amino acids. CDR1 and CDR2 (germline): SQVTM, ANQGSEA. The CDR3 DNA sequence: TGCAGCGCAAGGACAGGGGGCAAAGGGGAGCAGTACTTC. This codes for CSARTGGKGEQYF.